This TCR beta chain was observed in a study of blood T cell repertoires in COVID-19. Study-level background: Samples came from the United States, Italy and Spain, spanning acute and convalescent COVID-19. Sample material is recorded as cDNA or gDNA derived from T cells, B-cell-depleted T cells, or PBMCs.

Trimming took 7 bases from V and 0 from J; bases not matched to a gene: 7. Per the germline V gene, CDR1 is MNHNY and CDR2 is SVGAGI (reference sequence). This CDR3 region has 16 residues. Source study methods: Amplified reference gene primers provided the basis for estimating nucleated cell counts. The protocol was immunoSEQ multiplex PCR, while the TCRdb copy is restricted to in-frame clones and leaves out a portion. V and J calls and clone size are those listed in that table; D and trimming were worked out from the DNA. Altogether about 190,000 clones are present, roughly 78% being singletons, with the ten largest covering around 2.8%.

Material for sequencing was peripheral blood. The receptor was isolated from a woman aged 80 or over with active or convalescent COVID-19. This chain connects TRBV6-6 to TRBJ1-3; TRBD1 aligns across 9 bases. The CDR3 reads CASTNTGGRSGNTIYF. In DNA form, the CDR3 reads TGTGCCAGCACCAACACAGGGGGCCGCTCTGGAAACACCATATATTTT.